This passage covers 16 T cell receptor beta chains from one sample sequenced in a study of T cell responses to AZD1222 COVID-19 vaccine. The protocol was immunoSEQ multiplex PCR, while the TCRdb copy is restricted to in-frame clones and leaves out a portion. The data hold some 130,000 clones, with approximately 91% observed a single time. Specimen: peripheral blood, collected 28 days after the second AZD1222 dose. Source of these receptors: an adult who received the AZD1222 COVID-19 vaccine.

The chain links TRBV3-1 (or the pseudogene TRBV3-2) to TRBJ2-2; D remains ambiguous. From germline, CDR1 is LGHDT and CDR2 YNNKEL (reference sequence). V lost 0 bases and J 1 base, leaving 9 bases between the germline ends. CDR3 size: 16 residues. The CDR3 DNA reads TGTGCCAGCAGCCAAGATCCAGGAAGGAACACCGGGGAGCTGTTTTTT. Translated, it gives CASSQDPGRNTGELFF.

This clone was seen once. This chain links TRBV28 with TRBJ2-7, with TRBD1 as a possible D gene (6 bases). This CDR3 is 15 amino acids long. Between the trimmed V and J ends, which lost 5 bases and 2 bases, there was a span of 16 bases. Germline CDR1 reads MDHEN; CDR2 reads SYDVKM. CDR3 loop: CASSPYRDKTYEQYF. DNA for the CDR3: TGTGCCAGCAGTCCCTACCGGGACAAAACCTACGAGCAGTACTTC.

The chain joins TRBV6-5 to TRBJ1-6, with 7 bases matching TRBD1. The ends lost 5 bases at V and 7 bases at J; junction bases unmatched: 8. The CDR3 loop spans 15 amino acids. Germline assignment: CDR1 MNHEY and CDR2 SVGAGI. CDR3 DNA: TGTGCCAGCAGTACAGACAGGGTGCGGAATTCACCCCTCCACTTT. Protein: CASSTDRVRNSPLHF.

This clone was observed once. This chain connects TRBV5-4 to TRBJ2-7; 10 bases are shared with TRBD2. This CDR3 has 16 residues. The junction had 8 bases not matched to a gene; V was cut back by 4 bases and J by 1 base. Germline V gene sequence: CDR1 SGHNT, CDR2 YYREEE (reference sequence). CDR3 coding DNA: TGTGCCAGCAGCCCGCCGGGTAGCGGGAGGTCCTACGAGCAGTACTTC. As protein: CASSPPGSGRSYEQYF.

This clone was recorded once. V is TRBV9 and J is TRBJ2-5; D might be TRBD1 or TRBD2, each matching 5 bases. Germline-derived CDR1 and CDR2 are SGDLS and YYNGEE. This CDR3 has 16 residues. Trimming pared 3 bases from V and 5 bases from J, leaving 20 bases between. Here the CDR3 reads CASSAYRDPVGETQYF. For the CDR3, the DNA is TGTGCCAGCAGCGCATACCGGGACCCCGTTGGGGAGACCCAGTACTTC.

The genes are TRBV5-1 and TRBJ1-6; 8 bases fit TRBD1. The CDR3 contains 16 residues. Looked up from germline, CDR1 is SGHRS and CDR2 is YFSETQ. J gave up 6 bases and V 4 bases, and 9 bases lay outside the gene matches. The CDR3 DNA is TGCGCCAGCAGCGGAGGACAGGGCCCAAGTAATTCACCCCTCCACTTT. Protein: CASSGGQGPSNSPLHF.

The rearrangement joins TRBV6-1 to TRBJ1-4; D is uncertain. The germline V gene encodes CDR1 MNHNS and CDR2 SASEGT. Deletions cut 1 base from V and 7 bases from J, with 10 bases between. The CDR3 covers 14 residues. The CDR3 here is CASSEVWVAEKLFF. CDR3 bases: TGTGCCAGCAGTGAAGTATGGGTGGCTGAAAAACTGTTTTTT.

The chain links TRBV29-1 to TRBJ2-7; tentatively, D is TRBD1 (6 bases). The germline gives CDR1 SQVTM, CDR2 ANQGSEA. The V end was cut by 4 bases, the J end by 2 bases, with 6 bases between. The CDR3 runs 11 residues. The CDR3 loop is CSVGTAYEQYF. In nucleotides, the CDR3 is TGCAGCGTTGGGACAGCCTACGAGCAGTACTTC.

CDR3 amino acids: CASRFTHRVSEAFF. In DNA, the CDR3 is TGTGCCAGCAGATTTACCCATAGGGTGTCTGAAGCTTTCTTT. This chain uses TRBV28 with TRBJ1-1; D remains ambiguous. Germline CDR1 MDHEN, CDR2 SYDVKM. This CDR3 contains 14 residues. V was shortened by 6 bases and J by 6 bases, with 17 bases between the two germline ends.

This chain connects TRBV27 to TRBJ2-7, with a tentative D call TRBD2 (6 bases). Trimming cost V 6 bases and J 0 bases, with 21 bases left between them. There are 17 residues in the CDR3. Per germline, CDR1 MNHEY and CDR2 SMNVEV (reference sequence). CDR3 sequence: CASSHSTPGLLSYEQYF. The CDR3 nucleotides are TGTGCCAGCAGCCACTCAACTCCGGGACTTCTCTCCTACGAGCAGTACTTC.

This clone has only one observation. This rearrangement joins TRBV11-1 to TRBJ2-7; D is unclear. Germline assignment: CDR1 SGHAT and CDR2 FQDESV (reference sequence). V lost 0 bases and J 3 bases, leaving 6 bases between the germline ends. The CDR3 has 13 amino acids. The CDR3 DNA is TGTGCCAGCAGCTTAGCCCAGAGCTACGAGCAGTACTTC. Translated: CASSLAQSYEQYF.

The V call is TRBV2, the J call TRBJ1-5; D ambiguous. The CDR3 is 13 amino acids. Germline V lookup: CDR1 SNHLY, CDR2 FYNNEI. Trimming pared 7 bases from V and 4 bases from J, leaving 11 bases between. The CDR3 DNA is TGTGCCAGCACTCGGCAGTTTAATCAGCCCCAGCATTTT. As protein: CASTRQFNQPQHF.

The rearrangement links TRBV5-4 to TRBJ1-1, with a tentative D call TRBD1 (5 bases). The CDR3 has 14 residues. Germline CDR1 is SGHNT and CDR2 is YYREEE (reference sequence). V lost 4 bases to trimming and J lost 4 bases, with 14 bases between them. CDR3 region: CASSRGSEGTEAFF. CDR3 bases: TGTGCCAGCAGCCGGGGCTCGGAGGGCACTGAAGCTTTCTTT.

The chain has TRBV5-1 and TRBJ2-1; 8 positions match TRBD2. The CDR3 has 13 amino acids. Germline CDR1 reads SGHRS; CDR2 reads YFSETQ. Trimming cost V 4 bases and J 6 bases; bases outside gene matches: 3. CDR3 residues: CASSRGGTNEQFF. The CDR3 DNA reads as TGCGCCAGCAGCCGCGGGGGGACCAATGAGCAGTTCTTC.

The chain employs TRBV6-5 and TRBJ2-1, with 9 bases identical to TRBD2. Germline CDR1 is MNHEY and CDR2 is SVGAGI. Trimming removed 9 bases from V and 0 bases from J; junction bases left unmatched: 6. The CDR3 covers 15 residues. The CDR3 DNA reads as TGTGCCAGTGGGACTAGCCTTAGCTCCTACAATGAGCAGTTCTTC. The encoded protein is CASGTSLSSYNEQFF.

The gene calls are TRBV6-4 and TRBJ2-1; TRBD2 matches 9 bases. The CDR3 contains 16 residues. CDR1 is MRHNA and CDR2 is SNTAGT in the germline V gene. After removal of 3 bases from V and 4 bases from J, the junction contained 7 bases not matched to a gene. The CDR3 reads CASSEQATSGYNEQFF. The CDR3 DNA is TGTGCCAGCAGTGAACAGGCGACTAGCGGTTACAATGAGCAGTTCTTC.